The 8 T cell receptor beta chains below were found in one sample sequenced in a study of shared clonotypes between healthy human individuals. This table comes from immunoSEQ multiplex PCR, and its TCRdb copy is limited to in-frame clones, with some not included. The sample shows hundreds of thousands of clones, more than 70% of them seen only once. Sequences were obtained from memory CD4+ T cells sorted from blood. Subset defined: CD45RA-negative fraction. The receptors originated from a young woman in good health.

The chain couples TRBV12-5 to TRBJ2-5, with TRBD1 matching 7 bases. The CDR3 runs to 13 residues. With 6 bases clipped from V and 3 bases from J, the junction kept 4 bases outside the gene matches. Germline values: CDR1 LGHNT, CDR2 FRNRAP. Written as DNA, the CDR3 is TGTGCTAGTGGCCGGGGACAGAAAGAGACCCAGTACTTC. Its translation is CASGRGQKETQYF.

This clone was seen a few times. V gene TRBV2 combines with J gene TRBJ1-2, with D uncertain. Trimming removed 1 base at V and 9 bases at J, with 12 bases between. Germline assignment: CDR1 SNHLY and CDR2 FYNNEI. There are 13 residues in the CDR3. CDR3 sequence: CASSEVVATSYTF. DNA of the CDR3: TGTGCCAGCAGTGAAGTGGTGGCAACCAGCTACACCTTC.

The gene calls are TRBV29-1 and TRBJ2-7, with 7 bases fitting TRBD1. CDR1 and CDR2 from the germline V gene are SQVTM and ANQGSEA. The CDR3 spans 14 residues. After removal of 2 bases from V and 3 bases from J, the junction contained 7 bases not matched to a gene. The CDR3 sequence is CSVEFGTADYEQYF. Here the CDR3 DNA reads TGCAGCGTTGAATTTGGGACAGCGGACTACGAGCAGTACTTC.

CDR3 protein: CASSPWGETQYF. CDR3 DNA sequence: TGCGCCAGCAGCCCCTGGGGGGAGACCCAGTACTTC. This chain joins TRBV5-1 and TRBJ2-5, with D possibly called TRBD1 or TRBD2 (5 bases each). In germline, CDR1 is SGHRS, CDR2 YFSETQ. The germline V and J ends were trimmed by 4 bases and 5 bases, with 9 bases remaining between them. The CDR3 extends over 12 amino acids.

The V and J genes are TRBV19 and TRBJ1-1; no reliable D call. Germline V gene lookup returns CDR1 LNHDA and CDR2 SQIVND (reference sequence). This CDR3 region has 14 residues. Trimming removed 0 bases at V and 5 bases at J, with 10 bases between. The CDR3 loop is CASSIDRAGTEAFF. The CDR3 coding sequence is TGTGCCAGTAGTATAGATCGGGCAGGTACTGAAGCTTTCTTT.

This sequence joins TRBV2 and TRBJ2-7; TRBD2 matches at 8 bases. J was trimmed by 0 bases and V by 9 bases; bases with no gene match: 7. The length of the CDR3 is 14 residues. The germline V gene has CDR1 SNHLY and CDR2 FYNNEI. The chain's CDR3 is CASKREFLSYEQYF. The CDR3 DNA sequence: TGTGCCAGTAAGCGGGAGTTCCTCTCCTACGAGCAGTACTTC. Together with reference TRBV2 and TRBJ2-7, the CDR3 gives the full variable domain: EPEVTQTPSHQVTQMGQEVILRCVPISNHLYFYWYRQILGQKVEFLVSFYNNEISEKSEIFDDQFSVERPDGSNFTLKIRSTKLEDSAMYFCASKREFLSYEQYFGPGTRLTVT.

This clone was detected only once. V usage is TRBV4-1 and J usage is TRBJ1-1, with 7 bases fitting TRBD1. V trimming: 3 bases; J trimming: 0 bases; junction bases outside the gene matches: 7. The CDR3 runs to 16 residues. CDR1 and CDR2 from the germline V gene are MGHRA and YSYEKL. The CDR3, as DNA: TGCGCCAGCAGCCAGACAGGGTCCCCCATGAACACTGAAGCTTTCTTT. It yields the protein CASSQTGSPMNTEAFF.

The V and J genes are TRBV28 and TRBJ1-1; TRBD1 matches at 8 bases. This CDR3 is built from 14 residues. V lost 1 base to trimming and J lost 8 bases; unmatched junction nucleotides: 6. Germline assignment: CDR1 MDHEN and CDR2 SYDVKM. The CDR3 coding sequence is TGTGCCAGCAGTTTATACAGGGGGAGTGTCGAAGCTTTCTTT. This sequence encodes CASSLYRGSVEAFF.